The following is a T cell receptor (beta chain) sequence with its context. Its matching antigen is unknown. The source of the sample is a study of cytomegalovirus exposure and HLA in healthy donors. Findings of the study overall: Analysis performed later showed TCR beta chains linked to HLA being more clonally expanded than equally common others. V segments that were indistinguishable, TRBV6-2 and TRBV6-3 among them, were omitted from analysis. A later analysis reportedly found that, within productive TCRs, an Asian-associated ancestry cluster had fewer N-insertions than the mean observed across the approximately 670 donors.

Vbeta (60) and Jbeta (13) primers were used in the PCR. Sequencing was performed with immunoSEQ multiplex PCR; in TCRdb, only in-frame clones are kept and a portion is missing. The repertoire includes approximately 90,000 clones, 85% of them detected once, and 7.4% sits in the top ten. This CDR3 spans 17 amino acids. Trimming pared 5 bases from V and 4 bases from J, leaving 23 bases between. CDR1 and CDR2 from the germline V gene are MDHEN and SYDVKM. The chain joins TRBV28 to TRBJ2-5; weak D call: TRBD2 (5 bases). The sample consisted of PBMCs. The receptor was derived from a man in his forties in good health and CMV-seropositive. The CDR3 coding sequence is TGTGCCAGCAGTGTCTCCGGGGAAGGGAAGCTAGGAGAGACCCAGTACTTC. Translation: CASSVSGEGKLGETQYF.